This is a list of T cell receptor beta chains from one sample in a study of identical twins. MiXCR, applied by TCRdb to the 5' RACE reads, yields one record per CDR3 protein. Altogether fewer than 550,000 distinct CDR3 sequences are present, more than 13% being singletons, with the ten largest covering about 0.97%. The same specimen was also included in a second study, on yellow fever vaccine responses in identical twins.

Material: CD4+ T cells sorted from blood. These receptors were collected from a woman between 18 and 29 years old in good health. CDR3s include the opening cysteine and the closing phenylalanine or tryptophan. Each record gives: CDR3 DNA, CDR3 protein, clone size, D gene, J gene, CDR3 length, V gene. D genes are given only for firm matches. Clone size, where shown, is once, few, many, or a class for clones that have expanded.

TGTGCCACCAGTTATCGCTCAAGCTCTGGGGCCAACGTCCTGACTTTC | CATSYRSSSGANVLTF | NA | NA | TRBJ2-6 | 16 | TRBV24-1
TGTGCCAGCAGCCCGAAGGGCCCAAGGGGGCTCGAGCAGTACTTC | CASSPKGPRGLEQYF | few | TRBD1 | TRBJ2-7 | 15 | TRBV7-2
TGCGCCAGCAGCGTGGGACTAGCGGGGGATACGCAGTATTTT | CASSVGLAGDTQYF | many | TRBD2 | TRBJ2-3 | 14 | TRBV5-1
TGTGCCAGCAGCTTACGGCCGGGCGTCAATCAGTGGGAGCAGTTCTTC | CASSLRPGVNQWEQFF | few | NA | TRBJ2-1 | 16 | TRBV11-2
TGTGCCAGCAGTTTAAACCCTATCGGCGAGCAGTACTTC | CASSLNPIGEQYF | many | NA | TRBJ2-7 | 13 | TRBV12-3/TRBV12-4
TGTGCCAGCAGCCAAGAGAACAGGGGTGAACAGCCCCAGCATTTT | CASSQENRGEQPQHF | many | TRBD1 | TRBJ1-5 | 15 | TRBV4-2
TGTGCCAGTAGACAGGAAATTGGCAATCAGCCCCAGCATTTT | CASRQEIGNQPQHF | NA | NA | TRBJ1-5 | 14 | TRBV27
TGCGCCAGCAGCACCGGACTAGCGGGAGTAGAGACCCAGTACTTC | CASSTGLAGVETQYF | NA | TRBD2 | TRBJ2-5 | 15 | TRBV5-1
TGCAGTGCTAGCCACAGGGGGATGCGGACAGATACGCAGTATTTT | CSASHRGMRTDTQYF | few | TRBD1 | TRBJ2-3 | 15 | TRBV20-1
TGTGCCAGCAGTTCCACCCTCGGCGGGACAGGGGCCTACGAGCAGTACTTC | CASSSTLGGTGAYEQYF | many | TRBD1 | TRBJ2-7 | 17 | TRBV6-5
TGTGCCGGAGGACTCTCCTACGAGCAGTACTTC | CAGGLSYEQYF | many | NA | TRBJ2-7 | 11 | TRBV2
TGCAGTGCTAGACCTAGACAGGGGCTGAACACTGAAGCTTTCTTT | CSARPRQGLNTEAFF | few | TRBD1 | TRBJ1-1 | 15 | TRBV20-1
TGTGCCAGCAGTGGGACTAGCGGGAGGACCGGGGAGCTGTTTTTT | CASSGTSGRTGELFF | NA | TRBD2 | TRBJ2-2 | 15 | TRBV6-2/TRBV6-3
TGTGCCAGCAGTGATGTTGAGGGGGCGATCCGGCCCCAGCATTTT | CASSDVEGAIRPQHF | NA | TRBD1 | TRBJ1-5 | 15 | TRBV6-1
TGTGCCAGCAGCCTGGTTGGGGGTCGAAGTAGCGAGCAGTACTTC | CASSLVGGRSSEQYF | few | NA | TRBJ2-7 | 15 | TRBV7-2
TGTGCCAGCTCACCCGCAGGGCTTAATTCACCCCTCCACTTT | CASSPAGLNSPLHF | NA | NA | TRBJ1-6 | 14 | TRBV18
TGTGCCAGCAGCGGGAGACACCTAGCGGGGGGTAGCTCCTACAATGAGCAGTTCTTC | CASSGRHLAGGSSYNEQFF | NA | TRBD2 | TRBJ2-1 | 19 | TRBV11-2
TGCGCCAGCAGCCAAGACCCAGGCGAAAGGCAGTACTTC | CASSQDPGERQYF | few | NA | TRBJ2-7 | 13 | TRBV4-3
TGCAGTGCTAGAGATTACCGGGACAGGGTATTCGGGGGGGAGACCCAGTACTTC | CSARDYRDRVFGGETQYF | many | TRBD1 | TRBJ2-5 | 18 | TRBV20-1
TGTGCCAGCAGCCAAGTGTCCCGGAAGATGGGCTACGAGCAGTACTTC | CASSQVSRKMGYEQYF | few | NA | TRBJ2-7 | 16 | TRBV3-1
TGCAGCGTTGCCCTAGCGGCCCTATCGGAGACCCAGTACTTC | CSVALAALSETQYF | many | TRBD2 | TRBJ2-5 | 14 | TRBV29-1
TGTGCCAGTAGTAAGGCCCCCGAGGGCTCAGATACGCAGTATTTT | CASSKAPEGSDTQYF | NA | NA | TRBJ2-3 | 15 | TRBV19
TGCGCCAGCAGTGATGGACAGGACTATGGCTACACCTTC | CASSDGQDYGYTF | NA | TRBD1 | TRBJ1-2 | 13 | TRBV10-2
TGCGCCAGCAGCCAAGGTTCGGGCTGGGGAGCCAAAAACATTCAGTACTTC | CASSQGSGWGAKNIQYF | NA | NA | TRBJ2-4 | 17 | TRBV4-3
TGTGCCAGCAGTGGGGGACTAGGGACAGATACGCAGTATTTT | CASSGGLGTDTQYF | few | TRBD2 | TRBJ2-3 | 14 | TRBV2
TGTGCCAGCAGCGTTCGGGACAGAGACACAGATACGCAGTATTTT | CASSVRDRDTDTQYF | NA | TRBD1 | TRBJ2-3 | 15 | TRBV3-1
TGTGCCACCAGCAGAGATCCCCTAGCCACCGGGGAGCTGTTTTTT | CATSRDPLATGELFF | few | NA | TRBJ2-2 | 15 | TRBV15
TGCGCCAGCAGCCCGGGACCGGGGGGAGAGACCCAGTACTTC | CASSPGPGGETQYF | few | TRBD2 | TRBJ2-5 | 14 | TRBV5-1
TGCGCCAGCAGCTCGATGGTAGCGGGGGGGCCGGGTGAGCAGTTCTTC | CASSSMVAGGPGEQFF | few | TRBD2 | TRBJ2-1 | 16 | TRBV5-1
TGTGCCAGTAGTATTCTCGCGGCAGGGGATACCCTAGCCAAAAACATTCAGTACTTC | CASSILAAGDTLAKNIQYF | NA | NA | TRBJ2-4 | 19 | TRBV19
TGTGCCAGCTCCGAGCGAACAGGGTCCTACGAGCAGTACTTC | CASSERTGSYEQYF | many | NA | TRBJ2-7 | 14 | TRBV2
TGTGCCAGCACCCGTCCCGGGACAGGGGACTACGAGCAGTACTTC | CASTRPGTGDYEQYF | few | TRBD1 | TRBJ2-7 | 15 | TRBV28
TGTGCCAGCAGCTTAAGGGGACAGGGCTTTGGCAAAAACATTCAGTACTTC | CASSLRGQGFGKNIQYF | NA | TRBD1 | TRBJ2-4 | 17 | TRBV7-9
TGTGCCAGCAGCGTCAGGGGGCCCACCGGGGAGCTGTTTTTT | CASSVRGPTGELFF | NA | TRBD1 | TRBJ2-2 | 14 | TRBV11-2
TGCAGCGTACACGAGGCGGGAGGGGTAACCGGGGAGCTGTTTTTT | CSVHEAGGVTGELFF | NA | TRBD2 | TRBJ2-2 | 15 | TRBV29-1
TGTGCCAGCAGTTACTCATCGGGGGGAAATGAGCAGTTCTTC | CASSYSSGGNEQFF | NA | TRBD2 | TRBJ2-1 | 14 | TRBV6-5
TGTGCCAGCAGTTGGGTGGATGAGCAGTTCTTC | CASSWVDEQFF | many | NA | TRBJ2-1 | 11 | TRBV12-3/TRBV12-4
TGTGCCAGCAGTAGTTGGACTAGCTCCTACGAGCAGTACTTC | CASSSWTSSYEQYF | NA | TRBD2 | TRBJ2-7 | 14 | TRBV28
TGTGCCACCAGTGATCCGACTAGCGGGGGCACAGATACGCAGTATTTT | CATSDPTSGGTDTQYF | few | TRBD2 | TRBJ2-3 | 16 | TRBV24-1
TGCGCCAGCAGCCAGTCCCCCCAGGGCCCTAATGAAAAACTGTTTTTT | CASSQSPQGPNEKLFF | NA | NA | TRBJ1-4 | 16 | TRBV4-3
TGTGCCAGTAGTCCCGCGGGGAAGGGCGGGACCCAGTACTTC | CASSPAGKGGTQYF | NA | NA | TRBJ2-5 | 14 | TRBV19
TGCAGTGCTAGAACAGGGCCCGCGAACACCGGGGAGCTGTTTTTT | CSARTGPANTGELFF | few | NA | TRBJ2-2 | 15 | TRBV20-1
TGTGCCAGCAGCCTCCCGGCCCAAGAGACCCAGTACTTC | CASSLPAQETQYF | many | NA | TRBJ2-5 | 13 | TRBV12-3/TRBV12-4
TGTGCCAGCACCCTTTTCGGCGCAGGGAAGGATGAGCAGTTCTTC | CASTLFGAGKDEQFF | few | NA | TRBJ2-1 | 15 | TRBV12-3/TRBV12-4
TGCGCCAGCAGCTTGGCCGGTAGGGGACAGGGTTCCTACGAGCAGTACTTC | CASSLAGRGQGSYEQYF | NA | TRBD1 | TRBJ2-7 | 17 | TRBV5-1
TGTGCCAGCAGCGATTACAGGGTTACCAAAAACATTCAGTACTTC | CASSDYRVTKNIQYF | NA | NA | TRBJ2-4 | 15 | TRBV5-6
TGTGCCAGCAGGACGGGACTAGCGGAGACCGGGGAGCTGTTTTTT | CASRTGLAETGELFF | many | TRBD2 | TRBJ2-2 | 15 | TRBV12-3/TRBV12-4
TGTGCCTGCAGCAAACATTTTCCGGGGAGCAGTTGGGGCAATGAGCAGTTCTTC | CACSKHFPGSSWGNEQFF | few | NA | TRBJ2-1 | 18 | TRBV12-3/TRBV12-4
TGTGCCAGCAGCCTTGGGACAGGGGTCGTACGGGGCCAAGAGACCCAGTACTTC | CASSLGTGVVRGQETQYF | NA | TRBD1 | TRBJ2-5 | 18 | TRBV11-1
TGTGCCAGCAGTGAAGTAGGGACCACTGGAAATGAGCAGTTCTTC | CASSEVGTTGNEQFF | once | NA | TRBJ2-1 | 15 | TRBV2
TGTGCCAGCAGATCAGGACAGGGCCGCGGCTACACCTTC | CASRSGQGRGYTF | few | TRBD1 | TRBJ1-2 | 13 | TRBV2
TGCGCCAGCAGCCAAGGTGACACCACCTACGAGCAGTACTTC | CASSQGDTTYEQYF | NA | NA | TRBJ2-7 | 14 | TRBV4-1